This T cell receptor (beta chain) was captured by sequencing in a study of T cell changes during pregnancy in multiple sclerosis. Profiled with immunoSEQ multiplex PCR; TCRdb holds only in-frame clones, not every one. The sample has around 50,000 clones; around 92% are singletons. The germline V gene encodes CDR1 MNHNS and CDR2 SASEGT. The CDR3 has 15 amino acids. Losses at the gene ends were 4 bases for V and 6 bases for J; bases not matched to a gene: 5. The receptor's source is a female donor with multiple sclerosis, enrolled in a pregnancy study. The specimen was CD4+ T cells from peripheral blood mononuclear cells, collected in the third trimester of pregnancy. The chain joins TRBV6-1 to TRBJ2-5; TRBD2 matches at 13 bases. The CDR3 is CASSAQTSGRQTQYF. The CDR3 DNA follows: TGTGCCAGCAGTGCCCAGACTAGCGGGAGGCAGACCCAGTACTTC.